A selection of T cell receptor beta chains follows, all from one sample in a study of Graves' ophthalmopathy and Graves' hyperthyroidism. TCRdb re-derived calls from the multiplex PCR reads in MiXCR, one entry per CDR3 protein. The sample lists hundreds of thousands of distinct CDR3 sequences, around 50% occurring once. Sequenced sample: peripheral blood. All receptors derive from an adult man with Graves' ophthalmopathy. Each CDR3 is given with its conserved first and last residue. Fields, in order: V gene, J gene, CDR3 protein.

v_call: TRBV18
j_call: TRBJ1-5
cdr3_aa: CASSPTRGNQPQHF

v_call: TRBV25-1
j_call: TRBJ2-5
cdr3_aa: CASRAYMPRHLGETQYF

v_call: TRBV29-1
j_call: TRBJ2-7
cdr3_aa: CSVEGGRVVGEQYF

v_call: TRBV14
j_call: TRBJ1-1
cdr3_aa: CASSQGIEAFF

v_call: TRBV6-5
j_call: TRBJ1-6
cdr3_aa: CASAGQGGSPLHF

v_call: TRBV12-3/TRBV12-4
j_call: TRBJ2-5
cdr3_aa: CASHRSGGLPLQETQYF

v_call: TRBV12-3/TRBV12-4
j_call: TRBJ2-7
cdr3_aa: CASRGTETYEQYF

v_call: TRBV5-8
j_call: TRBJ2-7
cdr3_aa: CASSLGQGWYEQYF

v_call: TRBV12-3/TRBV12-4
j_call: TRBJ1-1
cdr3_aa: CAIPAKAGALNTEAFF

v_call: TRBV29-1
j_call: TRBJ1-1
cdr3_aa: CSVEDRENTEAFF

v_call: TRBV2
j_call: TRBJ2-7
cdr3_aa: CASSQAGLVSKQYF

v_call: TRBV2
j_call: TRBJ2-5
cdr3_aa: CASSDQKVYQETQYF

v_call: TRBV7-9
j_call: TRBJ1-1
cdr3_aa: CASSPITEAFF

v_call: TRBV10-3
j_call: TRBJ1-2
cdr3_aa: CASSYSGGYGYTF

v_call: TRBV10-3
j_call: TRBJ1-2
cdr3_aa: CAISDYNYRYGYTF

v_call: TRBV10-3
j_call: TRBJ1-5
cdr3_aa: CAVSPDRDKRQPQHF

v_call: TRBV20-1
j_call: TRBJ2-7
cdr3_aa: CSVYGTSGTHEQYF

v_call: TRBV2
j_call: TRBJ1-4
cdr3_aa: CASSYSTGGEKLFF

v_call: TRBV13
j_call: TRBJ2-5
cdr3_aa: CASSLGIETQYF

v_call: TRBV20-1
j_call: TRBJ2-5
cdr3_aa: CSASQRGGVETQYF